This T cell receptor beta chain derives from a study of blood T cells in healthy people across ages. Points from the study as a whole: Long-lived donors had more naive CD4+ cells and higher diversity than aged donors.

PCR was performed a second time for about 6 to 11 cycles using a sample-barcoded 5' primer and a J-beta primer mix. Each cDNA molecule was tagged by a template-switch adaptor that had 12 random nucleotides. TCRdb reanalysed the 5' RACE reads using MiXCR and keeps one entry per CDR3 protein. The profile shows 850,000 to 1,000,000 distinct CDR3 sequences, roughly 43% of them singletons. This clonotype showed up just a few times. As yet, its antigen is unknown. The people who gave samples were healthy Caucasians from Russia, aged 6 to 90. Germline values: CDR1 LGHNA, CDR2 YSLEER. The CDR3 contains 15 residues. Trimming stripped 0 bases from V and 6 bases from J, with 14 bases between.

Sample: blood. The TCR was taken from a man aged 25-45 years in good health. V is TRBV4-3 and J is TRBJ1-2; D is possibly TRBD1 (5 bases). The CDR3 bases are TGCGCCAGCAGCCAAGATGGGGCCGGGGTCGATGGCTACACCTTC. Translation gives CASSQDGAGVDGYTF.